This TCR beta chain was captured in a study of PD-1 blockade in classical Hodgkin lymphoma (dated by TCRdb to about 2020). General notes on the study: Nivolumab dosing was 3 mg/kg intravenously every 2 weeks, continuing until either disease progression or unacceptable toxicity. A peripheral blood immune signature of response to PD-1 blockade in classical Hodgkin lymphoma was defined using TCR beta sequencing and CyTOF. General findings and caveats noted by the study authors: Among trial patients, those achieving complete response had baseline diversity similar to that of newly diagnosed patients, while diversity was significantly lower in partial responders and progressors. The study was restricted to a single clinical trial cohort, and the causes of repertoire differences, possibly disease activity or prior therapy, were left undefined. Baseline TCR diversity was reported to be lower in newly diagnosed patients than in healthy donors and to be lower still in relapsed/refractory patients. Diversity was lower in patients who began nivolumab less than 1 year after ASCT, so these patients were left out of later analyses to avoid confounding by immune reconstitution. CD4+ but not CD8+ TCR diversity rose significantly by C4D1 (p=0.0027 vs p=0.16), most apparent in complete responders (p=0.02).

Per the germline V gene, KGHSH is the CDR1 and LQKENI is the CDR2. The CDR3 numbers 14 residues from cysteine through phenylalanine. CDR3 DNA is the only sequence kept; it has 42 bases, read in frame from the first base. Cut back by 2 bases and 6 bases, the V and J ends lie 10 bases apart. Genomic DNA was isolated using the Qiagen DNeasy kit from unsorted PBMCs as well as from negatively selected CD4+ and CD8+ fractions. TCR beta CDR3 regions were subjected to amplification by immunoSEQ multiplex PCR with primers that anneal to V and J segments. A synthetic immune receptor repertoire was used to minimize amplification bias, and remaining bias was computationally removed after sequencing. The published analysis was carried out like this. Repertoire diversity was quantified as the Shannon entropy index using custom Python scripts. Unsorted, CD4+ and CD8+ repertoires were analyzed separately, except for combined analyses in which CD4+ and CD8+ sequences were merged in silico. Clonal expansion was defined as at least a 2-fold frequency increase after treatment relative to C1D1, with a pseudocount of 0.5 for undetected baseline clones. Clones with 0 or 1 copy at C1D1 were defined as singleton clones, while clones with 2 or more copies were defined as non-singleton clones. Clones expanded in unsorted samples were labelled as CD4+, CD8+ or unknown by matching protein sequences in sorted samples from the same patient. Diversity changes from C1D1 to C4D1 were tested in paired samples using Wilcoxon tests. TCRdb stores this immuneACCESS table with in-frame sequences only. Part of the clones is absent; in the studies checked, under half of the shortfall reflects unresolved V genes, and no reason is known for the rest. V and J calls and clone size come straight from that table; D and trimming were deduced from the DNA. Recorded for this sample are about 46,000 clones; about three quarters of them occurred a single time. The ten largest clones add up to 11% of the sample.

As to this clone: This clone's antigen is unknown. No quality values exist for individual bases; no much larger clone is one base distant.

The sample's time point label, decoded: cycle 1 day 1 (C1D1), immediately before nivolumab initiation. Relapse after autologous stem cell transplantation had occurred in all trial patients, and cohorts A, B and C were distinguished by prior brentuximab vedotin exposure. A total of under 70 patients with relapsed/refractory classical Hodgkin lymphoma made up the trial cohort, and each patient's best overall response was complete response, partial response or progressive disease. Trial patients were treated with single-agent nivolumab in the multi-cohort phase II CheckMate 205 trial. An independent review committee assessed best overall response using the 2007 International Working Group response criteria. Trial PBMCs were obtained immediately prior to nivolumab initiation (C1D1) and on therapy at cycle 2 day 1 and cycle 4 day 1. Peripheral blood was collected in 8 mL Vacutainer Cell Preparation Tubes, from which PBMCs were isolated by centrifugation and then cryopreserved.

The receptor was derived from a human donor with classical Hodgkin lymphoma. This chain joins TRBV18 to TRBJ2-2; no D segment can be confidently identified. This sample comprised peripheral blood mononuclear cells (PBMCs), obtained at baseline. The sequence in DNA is TGTGCCAGCTCACCAAGGGCAGGCGCCGGGGAGCTGTTTTTT. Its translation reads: CASSPRAGAGELFF.